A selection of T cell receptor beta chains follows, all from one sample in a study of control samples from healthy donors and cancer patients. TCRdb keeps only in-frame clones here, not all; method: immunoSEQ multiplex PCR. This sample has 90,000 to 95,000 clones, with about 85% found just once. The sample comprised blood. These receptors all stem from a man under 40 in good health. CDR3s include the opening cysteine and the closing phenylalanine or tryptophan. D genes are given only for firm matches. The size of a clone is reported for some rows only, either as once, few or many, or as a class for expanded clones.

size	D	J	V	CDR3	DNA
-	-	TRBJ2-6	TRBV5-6	CASSLGGPGANVLTF	TGTGCCAGCAGCTTGGGGGGGCCCGGGGCCAACGTCCTGACTTTC
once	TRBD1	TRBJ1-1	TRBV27	CASSTGTGGTEAFF	TGTGCCAGCAGTACCGGGACAGGGGGCACTGAAGCTTTCTTT
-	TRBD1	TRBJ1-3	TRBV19	CASSYRGFSGNTIYF	TGTGCCAGTAGTTACAGGGGTTTCTCTGGAAACACCATATATTTT
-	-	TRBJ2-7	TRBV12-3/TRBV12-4	CASTRFLGSEQYF	TGTGCCAGCACCCGTTTTTTGGGGAGCGAGCAGTACTTC
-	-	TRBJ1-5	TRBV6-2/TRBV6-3	CASSLIGWDPDSNQPQHF	TGTGCCAGCAGCTTAATTGGGTGGGACCCGGATAGCAATCAGCCCCAGCATTTT
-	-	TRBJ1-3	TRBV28	CASSLWAGAAGNTIYF	TGTGCCAGCAGTTTATGGGCAGGAGCCGCTGGAAACACCATATATTTT
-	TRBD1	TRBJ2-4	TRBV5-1	CASSLSGQQNIQYF	TGCGCCAGCAGCTTGTCGGGACAGCAAAACATTCAGTACTTC
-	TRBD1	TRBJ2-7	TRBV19	CASTPTTGWGEQYF	TGTGCCAGTACCCCCACGACAGGGTGGGGCGAGCAGTACTTC
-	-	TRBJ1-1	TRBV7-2	CASSLSPGLQAFF	TGTGCCAGCAGCCTCTCCCCAGGGTTGCAAGCTTTCTTT
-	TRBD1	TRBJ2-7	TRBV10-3	CAIRGTGVYEQYF	TGTGCCATCAGGGGGACAGGGGTCTACGAGCAGTACTTC
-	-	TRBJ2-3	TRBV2	CASGWGHPTDTQYF	TGTGCCAGCGGGTGGGGACACCCCACAGATACGCAGTATTTT
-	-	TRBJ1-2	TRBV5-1	CASSQDATYGYTF	TGCGCCAGCAGCCAGGACGCAACCTATGGCTACACCTTC
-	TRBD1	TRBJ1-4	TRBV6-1	CASSGPDRRRKENEKLFF	TGTGCCAGCAGTGGGCCGGACAGGCGGAGGAAGGAGAATGAAAAACTGTTTTTT
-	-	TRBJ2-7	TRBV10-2	CASSDDRYEQYF	TGCGCCAGCAGTGACGACAGATACGAGCAGTACTTC
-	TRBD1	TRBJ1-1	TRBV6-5	CATNRGWGTEAFF	TGTGCCACCAACAGGGGGTGGGGCACTGAAGCTTTCTTT
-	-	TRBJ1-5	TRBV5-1	CASSLNPGDSNQPQHF	TGCGCCAGCAGCTTGAATCCGGGAGATAGCAATCAGCCCCAGCATTTT
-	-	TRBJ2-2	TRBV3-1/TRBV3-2	CASSQVEWNTGELFF	TGTGCCAGCAGCCAAGTTGAGTGGAACACCGGGGAGCTGTTTTTT
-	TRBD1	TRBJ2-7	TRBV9	CASSAGQGNYEQYF	TGTGCCAGCAGCGCGGGACAGGGGAACTACGAGCAGTACTTC
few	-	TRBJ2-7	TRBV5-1	CASSSDAKTQSSEQYF	TGCGCCAGCAGCTCGGACGCTAAGACACAGTCCAGTGAGCAGTACTTC
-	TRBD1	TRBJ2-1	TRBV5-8	CASSPGQGYNEQFF	TGTGCCAGCAGCCCCGGACAGGGCTACAATGAGCAGTTCTTC
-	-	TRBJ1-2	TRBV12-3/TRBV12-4	CASRRTEFYGYTF	TGTGCCAGCAGACGAACAGAGTTCTATGGCTACACCTTC
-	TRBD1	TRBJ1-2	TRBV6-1	CASSEARRDSYYGYTF	TGTGCCAGCAGTGAAGCCCGCCGGGACAGCTACTATGGCTACACCTTC
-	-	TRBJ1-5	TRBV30	CAWSHTGSHQPQHF	TGTGCCTGGAGTCACACAGGTTCCCATCAGCCCCAGCATTTT
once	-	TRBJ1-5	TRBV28	CASSPPGSNQPQHF	TGTGCCAGCAGTCCCCCGGGATCTAATCAGCCCCAGCATTTT
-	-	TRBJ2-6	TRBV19	CASSILSSGANVLTF	TGTGCCAGTAGTATCCTCTCCTCTGGGGCCAACGTCCTGACTTTC
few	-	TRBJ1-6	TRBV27	CASTPINGFNSPLHF	TGTGCCAGCACCCCCATTAATGGCTTTAATTCACCCCTCCACTTT
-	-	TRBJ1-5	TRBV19	CASRGPNQPQHF	TGTGCCAGTAGAGGCCCCAATCAGCCCCAGCATTTT
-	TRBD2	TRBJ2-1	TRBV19	CASSPSPGGRSYNEQFF	TGTGCCAGTAGTCCCAGTCCGGGGGGTCGGTCCTACAATGAGCAGTTCTTC
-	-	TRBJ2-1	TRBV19	CASSLDNEQFF	TGTGCCAGTAGTCTCGACAATGAGCAGTTCTTC
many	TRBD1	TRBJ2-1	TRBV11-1	CASSLAERGTGRARNEQFF	TGTGCCAGCAGCCTAGCCGAGAGGGGGACAGGGAGGGCTCGGAATGAGCAGTTCTTC
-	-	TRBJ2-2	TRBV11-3	CASSLRVEGGELFF	TGTGCCAGCAGCCTCAGGGTCGAGGGCGGGGAGCTGTTTTTT
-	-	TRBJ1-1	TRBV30	CAWSDDRAKAEAFF	TGTGCCTGGAGTGATGATCGGGCGAAGGCTGAAGCTTTCTTT
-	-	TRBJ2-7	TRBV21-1	CASSKGSNF	TGTGCCAGCAGCAAGGGGTCAAATTTC
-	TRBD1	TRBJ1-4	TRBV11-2	CASSMNRGSEKLFF	TGTGCCAGCAGCATGAACAGGGGAAGTGAAAAACTGTTTTTT
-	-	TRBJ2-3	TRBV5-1	CASSVVRDPTDTQYF	TGCGCCAGCAGCGTGGTCAGAGATCCCACAGATACGCAGTATTTT
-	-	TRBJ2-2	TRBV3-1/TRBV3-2	CASSRSAGNTGELFF	TGTGCCAGCAGCCGAAGTGCAGGGAACACCGGGGAGCTGTTTTTT
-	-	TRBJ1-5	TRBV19	CASSISQNSNQPQHF	TGTGCCAGTAGTATCAGTCAGAATAGCAATCAGCCCCAGCATTTT
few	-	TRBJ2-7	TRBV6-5	CASRQTEVYEQYF	TGTGCCAGCAGGCAGACGGAGGTCTACGAGCAGTACTTC
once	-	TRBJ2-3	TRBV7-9	CASSPTVPGPGTDTQYF	TGTGCCAGCAGCCCGACGGTCCCCGGCCCGGGTACAGATACGCAGTATTTT
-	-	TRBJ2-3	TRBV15	CATSRRDTQYF	TGTGCCACCAGCAGGAGGGATACGCAGTATTTT
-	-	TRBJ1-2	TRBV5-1	CASSLNRASNYGYTF	TGCGCCAGCAGCCTAAACAGGGCCTCTAACTATGGCTACACCTTC
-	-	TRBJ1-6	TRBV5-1	CASSLGGSNSPLHF	TGCGCCAGCAGCTTGGGAGGGAGCAATTCACCCCTCCACTTT
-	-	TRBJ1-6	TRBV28	CASTMGGNSPLHF	TGTGCCAGCACAATGGGCGGTAATTCACCCCTCCACTTT
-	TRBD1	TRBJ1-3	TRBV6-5	CASSTGDSSGNTIYF	TGTGCCAGCAGTACAGGGGACTCATCTGGAAACACCATATATTTT
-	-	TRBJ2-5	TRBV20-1	CSANERLWTQYF	TGCAGTGCTAATGAACGGTTGTGGACCCAGTACTTC
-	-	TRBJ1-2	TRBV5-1	CASRSPGLSNYGYTF	TGCGCCAGCAGATCCCCAGGACTTTCTAACTATGGCTACACCTTC
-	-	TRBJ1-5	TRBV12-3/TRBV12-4	CASSPSGGPQHF	TGTGCCAGCAGCCCATCCGGGGGGCCCCAGCATTTT
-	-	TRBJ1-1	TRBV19	CASSTRDGLESTEAFF	TGTGCCAGTAGTACGCGGGACGGGCTGGAGAGCACTGAAGCTTTCTTT
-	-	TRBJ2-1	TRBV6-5	CASGGGYNEQFF	TGTGCCAGTGGTGGGGGCTACAATGAGCAGTTCTTC
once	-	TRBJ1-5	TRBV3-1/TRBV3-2	CASSRMRDQPQHF	TGTGCCAGCAGCCGAATGAGGGATCAGCCCCAGCATTTT
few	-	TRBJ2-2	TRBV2	CASSPVAAGELFF	TGTGCCAGCAGTCCGGTAGCGGCCGGGGAGCTGTTTTTT
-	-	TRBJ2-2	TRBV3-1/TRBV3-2	CASSHGTGELFF	TGTGCCAGCAGCCACGGCACCGGGGAGCTGTTTTTT
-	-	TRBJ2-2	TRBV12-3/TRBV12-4	CASSFLGTGELFF	TGTGCCAGCAGTTTTTTAGGCACCGGGGAGCTGTTTTTT
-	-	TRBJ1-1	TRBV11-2	CASSLQENTEAFF	TGTGCCAGCAGCCTCCAAGAGAACACTGAAGCTTTCTTT
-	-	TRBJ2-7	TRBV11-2	CASSLSSGQGYEQYF	TGTGCCAGCAGCTTAAGTTCGGGACAAGGCTACGAGCAGTACTTC